Described below is a single T cell receptor (beta chain) sequence and its context. What it binds is unknown. This specimen belongs to a study of cytomegalovirus exposure and HLA in healthy donors. Study results and limitations: Published work reported that the classifier diagnosed cytomegalovirus status with high specificity and sensitivity. With DRB1 most and HLA-C fewest, TCR association rates differed between HLA loci in a later analysis. In an earlier analysis, most TCR beta V segments were productive about 90% or about 30% of the time.

Trimming cost V 5 bases and J 9 bases; bases outside gene matches: 16. This CDR3 comprises 15 residues. Looked up from germline, CDR1 is SGHAT and CDR2 is FQNNGV. A multiplex PCR was run with 60 Vbeta primers and 13 Jbeta primers. Repertoires were generated with immunoSEQ multiplex PCR, while TCRdb's copy carries only in-frame clones and drops some. The sample records around 200,000 clones, under 85% being singletons. This sequence joins TRBV11-2 and TRBJ2-7; 7 bases agree with TRBD2. Sequencing input: PBMCs. This TCR came from a man aged 50 to 60 in good health and CMV-seronegative. The CDR3 coding sequence is TGTGCCAGCAGCAGCCTCGGGAGGAATAGTAGTGTGCAGTACTTC. It is translated as CASSSLGRNSSVQYF.